Listed here is a single TCR beta chain. V shed 4 bases and J shed 4 bases, with 8 bases lying between them. The CDR3 contains 14 residues. Germline loops: CDR1 MGHRA, CDR2 YSYEKL. Profiled with immunoSEQ multiplex PCR; TCRdb holds only in-frame clones, not every one. The sample holds around 250,000 clones, 80% to 90% seen once. The sample belongs to a study of blood T cell repertoires in COVID-19. Study details: Samples of COVID-19 (acute and convalescent) were obtained from the United States, Italy and Spain.

Across 24 US areas, participants ranged in age from about 18 to 100 years. Source material: PBMCs or T cells enriched from blood (not recorded which). The chain carries TRBV4-1 and TRBJ2-6; D remains ambiguous. This sequence was found in a woman aged 50 to 60 who had been exposed to COVID-19. The CDR3 spells CASSLRSGANVLTF. The CDR3 coding sequence is TGCGCCAGCAGCCTAAGGAGCGGGGCCAACGTCCTGACTTTC.